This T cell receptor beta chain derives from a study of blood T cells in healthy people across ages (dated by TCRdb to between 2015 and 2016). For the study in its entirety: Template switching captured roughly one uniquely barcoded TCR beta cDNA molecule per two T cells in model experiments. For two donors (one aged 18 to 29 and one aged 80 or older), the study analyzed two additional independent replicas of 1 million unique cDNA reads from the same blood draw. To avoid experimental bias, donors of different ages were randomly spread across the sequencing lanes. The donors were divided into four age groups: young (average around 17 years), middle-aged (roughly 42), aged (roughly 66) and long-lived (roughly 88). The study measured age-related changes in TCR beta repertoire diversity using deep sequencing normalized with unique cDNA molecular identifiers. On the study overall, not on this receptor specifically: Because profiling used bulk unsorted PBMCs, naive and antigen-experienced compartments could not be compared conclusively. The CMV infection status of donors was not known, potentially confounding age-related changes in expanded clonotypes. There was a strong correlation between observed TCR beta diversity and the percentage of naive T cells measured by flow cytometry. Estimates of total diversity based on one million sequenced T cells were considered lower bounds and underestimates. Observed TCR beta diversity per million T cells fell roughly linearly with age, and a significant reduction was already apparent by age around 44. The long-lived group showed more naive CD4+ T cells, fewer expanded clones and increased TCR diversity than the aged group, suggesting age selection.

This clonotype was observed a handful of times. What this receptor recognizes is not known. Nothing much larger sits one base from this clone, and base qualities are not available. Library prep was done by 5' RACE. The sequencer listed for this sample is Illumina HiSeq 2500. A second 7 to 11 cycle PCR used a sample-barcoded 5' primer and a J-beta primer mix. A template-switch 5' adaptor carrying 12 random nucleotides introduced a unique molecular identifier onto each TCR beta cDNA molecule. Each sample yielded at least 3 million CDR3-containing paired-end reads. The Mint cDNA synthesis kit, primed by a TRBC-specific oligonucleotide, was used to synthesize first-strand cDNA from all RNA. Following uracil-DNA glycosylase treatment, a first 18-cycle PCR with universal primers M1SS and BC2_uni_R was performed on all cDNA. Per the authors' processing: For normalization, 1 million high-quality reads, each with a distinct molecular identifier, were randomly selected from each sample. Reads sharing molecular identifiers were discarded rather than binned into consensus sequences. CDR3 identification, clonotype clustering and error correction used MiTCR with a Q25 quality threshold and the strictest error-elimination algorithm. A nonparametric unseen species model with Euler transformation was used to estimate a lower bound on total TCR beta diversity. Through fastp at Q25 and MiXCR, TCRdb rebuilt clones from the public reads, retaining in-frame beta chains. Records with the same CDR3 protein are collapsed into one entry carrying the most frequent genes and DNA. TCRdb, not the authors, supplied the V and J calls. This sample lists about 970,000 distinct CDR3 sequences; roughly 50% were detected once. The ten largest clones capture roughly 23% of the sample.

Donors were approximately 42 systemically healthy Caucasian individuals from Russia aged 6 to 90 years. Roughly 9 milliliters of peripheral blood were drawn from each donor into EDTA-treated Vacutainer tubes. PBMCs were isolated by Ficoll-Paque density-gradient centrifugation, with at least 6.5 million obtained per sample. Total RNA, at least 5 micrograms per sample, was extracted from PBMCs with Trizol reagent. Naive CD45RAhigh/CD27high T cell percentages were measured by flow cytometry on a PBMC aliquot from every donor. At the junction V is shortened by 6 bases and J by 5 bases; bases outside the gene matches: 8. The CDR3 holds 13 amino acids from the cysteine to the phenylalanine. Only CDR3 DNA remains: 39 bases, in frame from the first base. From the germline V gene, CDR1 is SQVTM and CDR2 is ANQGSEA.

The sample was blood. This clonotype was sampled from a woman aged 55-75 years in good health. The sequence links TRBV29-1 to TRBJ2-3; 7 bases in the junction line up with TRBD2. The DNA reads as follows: TGCAGCGTCGCCCCGGGGGGAGGAGATACGCAGTATTTT. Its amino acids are CSVAPGGGDTQYF.